A single T cell receptor (beta chain) is shown here with its context. This entry comes from a study of blood T cell repertoires in COVID-19. In the study overall: Sites across the United States, Italy and Spain contributed samples from acute and convalescent COVID-19. Nucleic acid was either cDNA or gDNA, and it came from T cells, B-cell-depleted T cells, or PBMCs.

This CDR3 spans 16 amino acids. The V gene's germline CDR1 is SGHRS and CDR2 YFSETQ. Trimming stripped 0 bases from V and 7 bases from J, with 17 bases between. Per the study methods: Reference gene primer amplification gave estimated nucleated cell counts. Clones were sequenced by immunoSEQ multiplex PCR, and TCRdb holds only the in-frame ones, with some missing. V and J calls and clone size are as listed in that table; D and trimming were resolved from the DNA. The top ten clones hold about 1.8% of a sample with 130,000 to 150,000 clones, about three quarters of them seen once. The sample consisted of peripheral blood. This sequence was found in a woman aged 60-70 years with acute or convalescent COVID-19. This chain links TRBV5-1 with TRBJ2-1, with D tentatively TRBD2 (5 bases). The CDR3, as DNA: TGCGCCAGCAGCTTGGACGGGGTGGGGATAGGGAATGAGCAGTTCTTC. It yields the protein CASSLDGVGIGNEQFF.